This TCR beta chain stems from a study of T and B cells in COVID-19 patients (TCRdb year 2020). In the study overall: Using TRB and IGH repertoire sequencing of peripheral blood, the study characterized adaptive immunity in COVID-19 patients who had active infection or had recovered. A recovered cohort comprised around 19 patients contributing about 22 samples, mostly after mild to moderate COVID-19 managed as outpatients. Median age was around 30 years in the recovered cohort versus 55 to 80 years in the active-infection cohort. Of the approximately 21 patients in the active-infection cohort, approximately eleven were critically ill and needed mechanical ventilation or ECMO. Of the 20 to 25 patients in the active-infection cohort, about 17 had comorbidities associated with unfavorable COVID-19 outcome. Over 7.5 million TCR sequences were analysed from a TCR and BCR sequence repository that comprised some 37 patients and 69 time points. A couple of patients belonged to both the recovered and active cohorts because samples were available from active disease and after recovery. An age-matched reference group of some 42 healthy donors negative for COVID-19 antibodies was used as the comparison for repertoire analyses. As many as 9 follow-up blood samples were collected from each patient, and in some individuals these samples spanned different disease stages.

Sequencing took place on an Illumina MiSeq. Multiplex PCR with BIOMED2 TRB-A/B primer pools was used to amplify the TRB rearrangements. Illumina-compatible adapters and 7-nucleotide sample barcodes were added to the amplicons in two consecutive PCRs. All library PCRs used Phusion HS II polymerase. The amplicons were purified from gel with the NucleoSpin Gel and PCR Clean-up kit, measured on Qubit, and combined at approximately 4 nM. Before Illumina next-generation sequencing, the quality of the amplicon pool was assessed on an Agilent 2100 Bioanalyzer. From the authors' description of their analysis: Annotation of TRB rearrangements was done in MiXCR 3.0.8 with the default MiXCR reference library. Non-productive reads and sequences with fewer than 2 reads were removed, and each unique CDR3 nucleotide sequence was counted as one clone. Clonality, diversity, richness and V-J gene usage were calculated in R 3.5.1. GLIPH2 was used to cluster TCRs by CDR3 similarity, and OLGA was used to calculate generation probabilities. GLIPH2 clusters were kept only if they contained at least four unique TCR clonotypes found in at least three individuals. TCRdb trimmed the raw reads at Q25, called clones with MiXCR and kept productive beta chains. Every distinct CDR3 protein forms one entry, paired with its most common genes and DNA. TCRdb's processing, not the authors' own work, is the source of the V and J calls. The sample table shows about 1,400 distinct CDR3 sequences, and roughly 31% are seen once. Clones ranked in the top ten supply roughly 77% of the sample.

Genomic DNA extracted from blood, in amounts of roughly 220-550 ng, served as the starting material for amplifying TRB repertoires. Comment on this clonotype: Its antigen is not yet known. No base qualities exist here, and no much larger clone lies one base off it.

The CDR3 sequence holds 15 residues, the cysteine and phenylalanine included. The sequence is cut down to CDR3 DNA, 45 bases in frame from base 1. The germline V gene encodes CDR1 LNHNV and CDR2 YYDKDF (reference sequence). Trimming removed 0 bases from V and 1 base from J; the gene matches leave 2 bases unexplained. The paper's findings and limits, for the study overall: Patients with COVID-19 were reported to show strongly skewed TRBV/TRBJ gene usage. Blood samples from mildly ill patients during symptoms and early samples from severe cases were scarce. The cohort was judged too small for assessing how HLA contributes to COVID-19 susceptibility or severity. TRB repertoires were highly clonal in active COVID-19, whereas diversity and richness at recovery rose above healthy donor levels. A total of 2,331 TCR clusters were exclusive to the recovered cohort, and a few dozen of those clusters were low-pGen clusters. Specific T cell subsets (CD4+/Treg/CD8+) and sorted SARS-CoV-2-responsive or tetramer+ T cells had not yet been sequenced, and these experiments were ongoing. The reported TCR clusters were said to need prospective validation before any clinical use.

This TCR was recovered from a human donor with active COVID-19. Recombination joined TRBV15 with TRBJ2-7; 8 nucleotides in the junction match TRBD1. The sample comprised blood. The DNA sequence is as follows: TGTGCCACCAGCAGAGAACACAGGGGGTCCTACGAGCAGTACTTC. Its amino acids are CATSREHRGSYEQYF.